The 17 T cell receptor beta chains presented below share a single source sample, sequenced in a study of CD4+ T cells in melanoma. Measured with immunoSEQ multiplex PCR; TCRdb has only the in-frame clones, and not every one. Among more than 12,000 clones listed, 80% to 85% were seen once. Material: cells from a culture (not recorded whether cultured in vitro). Receptors originate from a human donor with melanoma.

This clone was found once. The chain recombines TRBV18 with TRBJ2-5; D gene unclear. The CDR3 consists of 14 residues. V gave up 2 bases and J gave up 5 bases, with 12 bases separating them. Germline assignment: CDR1 KGHSH and CDR2 LQKENI. CDR3 region: CASSPGRSGETQYF. The CDR3 bases are TGTGCCAGCTCACCAGGACGTTCCGGTGAGACCCAGTACTTC.

This clone appeared a single time. The gene calls are TRBV2 and TRBJ2-4; D is possibly TRBD1 (5 bases). V lost 4 bases and J 1 base, leaving 17 bases between the germline ends. CDR1 is SNHLY and CDR2 is FYNNEI in the germline V gene. The CDR3 has 17 residues. The CDR3 protein is CASSGVRRDTAKNIQYF. In DNA, the CDR3 is TGTGCCAGCAGTGGGGTACGCAGGGATACGGCCAAAAACATTCAGTACTTC.

This clone was detected only a few times. The genes are TRBV5-1 and TRBJ2-1, with D perhaps matching TRBD1 or TRBD2 (6 bases each). Germline lookup yields CDR1 SGHRS and CDR2 YFSETQ. CDR3 size: 15 residues. V lost 0 bases, J lost 4 bases, and 11 bases lay in between. CDR3 amino acids: CASSLGGGKYNEQFF. CDR3 nucleotide sequence: TGCGCCAGCAGCTTGGGAGGGGGGAAGTACAATGAGCAGTTCTTC. Looking up the rest from reference TRBV5-1 and TRBJ2-1 gives the full variable domain: KAGVTQTPRYLIKTRGQQVTLSCSPISGHRSVSWYQQTPGQGLQFLFEYFSETQRNKGNFPGRFSGRQFSNSRSEMNVSTLELGDSALYLCASSLGGGKYNEQFFGPGTRLTVL.

This clone was found a few times. The genes are TRBV11-2 and TRBJ1-6; possible D gene TRBD1, 5 bases. Trimming removed 5 bases from V and 9 bases from J, with 20 bases in between. Germline CDR1 reads SGHAT; CDR2 reads FQNNGV. CDR3 size: 16 residues. In DNA form, the CDR3 reads TGTGCCAGCAGCCTAGGCGCGACAGTTACGGGTTCACCCCTCCACTTT. This gives the protein CASSLGATVTGSPLHF.

The chain uses TRBV2 and TRBJ1-4, with a possible D match to TRBD1 (5 bases). Between the trimmed V and J ends, which lost 7 bases and 8 bases, there was a span of 14 bases. The V gene's germline CDR1 is SNHLY and CDR2 FYNNEI. This CDR3 contains 13 residues. The CDR3 bases are TGTGCCAGCATGAGAGGGGTATCGGAAAAACTGTTTTTT. It translates to CASMRGVSEKLFF.

V gene TRBV15 combines with J gene TRBJ2-1, with TRBD2 matching 9 bases. Germline V gene data show CDR1 as LNHNV and CDR2 as YYDKDF (reference sequence). The CDR3 totals 14 residues. V lost 1 base, J lost 9 bases, and 4 bases stayed unmatched. The CDR3 DNA reads as TGTGCCACCAGCAGAGGGGGACTAGCTGTTGAGCAGTTCTTC. Translating gives CATSRGGLAVEQFF.

This chain joins TRBV13 and TRBJ1-1; the D is unclear. CDR3 size: 14 residues. V lost 5 bases and J lost 1, with 11 bases in between. CDR1 PRHDT and CDR2 FYEKMQ come from the germline V gene (reference sequence). Here the CDR3 reads CASSPRRGNTEAFF. The CDR3 nucleotides are TGTGCCAGCAGCCCCCGTCGGGGGAACACTGAAGCTTTCTTT.

This clone has only a few counts. CDR3 loop: CASTYYRGNGYTF. CDR3 nucleotide sequence: TGTGCCAGCACCTATTACAGGGGGAATGGCTACACCTTC. The chain uses TRBV7-9 and TRBJ1-2; 8 bases are a match to TRBD1. Germline values: CDR1 SEHNR, CDR2 FQNEAQ (reference sequence). The ends lost 7 bases at V and 6 bases at J; junction bases unmatched: 7. The CDR3 loop spans 13 amino acids.

The chain uses TRBV7-8 and TRBJ2-5; D possibly corresponds to TRBD1 (6 bases). V was clipped by 3 bases and J by 2 bases, with 10 bases between them. CDR1 and CDR2 from the germline V gene are SGHVS and FQNEAQ. This CDR3 has 14 amino acids. Here the CDR3 reads CASSFQTGQETQYF. The CDR3 DNA follows: TGTGCCAGCAGCTTTCAGACAGGACAAGAGACCCAGTACTTC.

This rearrangement joins TRBV6-1 to TRBJ2-3, with 7 bases that match TRBD2. This CDR3 comprises 17 residues. The germline gives CDR1 MNHNS, CDR2 SASEGT. V was pared by 4 bases and J by 0 bases, with 10 bases of the junction left unmatched. The CDR3 bases are TGTGCCAGCAGTGGTCTACTAGCGTTTCCTAGCACAGATACGCAGTATTTT. It yields the protein CASSGLLAFPSTDTQYF.

This chain joins TRBV2 and TRBJ2-1; D uncertain. This CDR3 is 12 amino acids long. Between the trimmed V and J ends, which lost 1 base and 11 bases, there was a span of 9 bases. CDR1 SNHLY and CDR2 FYNNEI come from the germline V gene. The CDR3 here is CASSEGALKQFF. CDR3 nucleotide sequence: TGTGCCAGCAGTGAAGGAGCCCTCAAGCAGTTCTTC.

The genes are TRBV6-5 and TRBJ2-3; no clear D. The germline V gene has CDR1 MNHEY and CDR2 SVGAGI. This CDR3 contains 13 residues. V lost 5 bases and J 2 bases, leaving 8 bases between the germline ends. As DNA, the CDR3 is TGTGCCAGCAGTCTCCGATTCACAGATACGCAGTATTTT. Encoded protein: CASSLRFTDTQYF.

Of note for this clone: Relative to the germline gene, one junction end is altered; a read error may explain this. CDR3 amino acids: CASSVGTGKHTEAFF. The CDR3 nucleotides read TGTGCCAGCAGCGTAGGGACAGGGAAACACACTGAAGCTTTCTTT. This chain links TRBV13 with TRBJ1-1; 9 bases fit TRBD1. There are 15 residues in the CDR3. The germline gives CDR1 PRHDT, CDR2 FYEKMQ (reference sequence).

This clone was detected a few times. The V call is TRBV2, the J call TRBJ2-4; 7 positions match TRBD1. The CDR3 totals 15 residues. Trimming at V came to 6 bases and at J to 7 bases, leaving 12 bases not matched to a gene. The germline CDR1 and CDR2 sequences are SNHLY and FYNNEI. CDR3 bases: TGTGCCAGCAGCCAGTATCAGGGGGTAGGGAACATTCAGTACTTC. Amino acid sequence: CASSQYQGVGNIQYF.

The J gene is TRBJ1-5, the V gene TRBV2, with D unclear. The CDR3 is made up of 17 amino acids. V lost 4 bases, J lost 3 bases, and 19 bases lay in between. Germline V gene data show CDR1 as SNHLY and CDR2 as FYNNEI. In nucleotides, the CDR3 is TGTGCCAGCAGTGCCCACCAAATGAAAAAAATCAATCAGCCCCAGCATTTT. This translates into CASSAHQMKKINQPQHF.

The J gene is TRBJ2-6, the V gene TRBV7-6, with D unclear. V was shortened by 1 base and J by 0 bases, with 4 bases between the two germline ends. The CDR3 covers 15 residues. CDR1 is SGHVS, CDR2 FNYEAQ, per germline. CDR3 DNA: TGTGCCAGCAGCTTAGTTGGCTCTGGGGCCAACGTCCTGACTTTC. Encoded protein: CASSLVGSGANVLTF.

This chain uses TRBV9 with TRBJ1-3; no definite D call. The CDR3 is 15 amino acids. Trimming took off 3 bases at V and 0 bases at J, with 10 bases between the two ends. CDR1 and CDR2 (germline): SGDLS, YYNGEE. CDR3 nucleotides: TGTGCCAGCAGCGGACCGCCGGGCTCTGGAAACACCATATATTTT. Protein product: CASSGPPGSGNTIYF.